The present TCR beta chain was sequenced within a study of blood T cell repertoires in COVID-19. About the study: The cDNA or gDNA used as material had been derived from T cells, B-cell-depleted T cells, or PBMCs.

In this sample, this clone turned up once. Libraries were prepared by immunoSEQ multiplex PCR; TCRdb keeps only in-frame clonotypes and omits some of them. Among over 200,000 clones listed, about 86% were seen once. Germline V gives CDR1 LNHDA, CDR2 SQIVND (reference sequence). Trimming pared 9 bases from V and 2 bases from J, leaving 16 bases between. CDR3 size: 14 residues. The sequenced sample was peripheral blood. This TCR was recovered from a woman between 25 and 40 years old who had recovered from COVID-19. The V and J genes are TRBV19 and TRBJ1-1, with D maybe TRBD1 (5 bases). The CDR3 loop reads CASRSGGSNTEAFF. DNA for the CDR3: TGTGCCAGCCGATCCGGGGGGTCTAACACTGAAGCTTTCTTT.